Reported below is one T cell receptor beta chain. What it recognizes is unknown. Germline assignment: CDR1 SGHRS and CDR2 YFSETQ. Trimming took 0 bases from V and 7 from J; bases not matched to a gene: 1. The CDR3 extends over 13 amino acids. The sample is drawn from a study of shared clonotypes between healthy human individuals. Study findings and constraints: Sharing across four donors was highest in naive CD4 (around 5%) and lowest in memory CD8 (around 0.4%). What naive subsets generally showed was a larger estimated richness than memory subsets showed.

Genomic DNA from each subset was divided evenly over several immunoSEQ plates. Data came from immunoSEQ multiplex PCR; TCRdb stores just in-frame clones and leaves some out. This sample has 1,500,000 or so clones; less than 99% occur once, and the top ten carry about 0.35%. The TCR originated in a man aged 25 to 45 in good health. The V and J genes are TRBV5-1 and TRBJ2-1; 7 bases map to TRBD1. The sequenced material came from naive CD4+ T cells sorted from blood. Subset noted: CD45RA+ positively selected. CDR3 DNA sequence: TGCGCCAGCAGCTTGGGCAGGGGGAATGAGCAGTTCTTC. Its translation: CASSLGRGNEQFF.